The sequence of this TCR beta chain was determined in a study of blood T cell repertoires in COVID-19. Study details: PBMCs, B-cell-depleted T cells, or T cells provided the cDNA or gDNA that made up the material.

Repertoires were generated with immunoSEQ multiplex PCR, while TCRdb's copy carries only in-frame clones and drops some. The sample holds approximately 260,000 clones, roughly 89% seen once. Trimming stripped 0 bases from V and 3 bases from J, with 14 bases between. Germline assignment: CDR1 SGDLS and CDR2 YYNGEE. This CDR3 region has 16 residues. The chain is built from TRBV9 and TRBJ2-3, with D possibly being TRBD1 (5 bases). This receptor was obtained from a woman aged 40-49 years who had recovered from COVID-19. The material sequenced was peripheral blood. The CDR3 sequence: CASSVEHGALTDTQYF. CDR3 nucleotides: TGTGCCAGCAGCGTAGAGCATGGGGCTTTAACAGATACGCAGTATTTT.